These T cell receptor beta chains were read from a single sample in a study of T cell responses to AZD1222 COVID-19 vaccine. Clones were sequenced by immunoSEQ multiplex PCR, and TCRdb holds only the in-frame ones, with some missing. The sample includes under 200,000 clones, around nine tenths of them seen just once. The sample consisted of peripheral blood, taken 28 days after the second dose of the MenACWY control vaccine. The receptor set was obtained from an adult who received the MenACWY meningococcal vaccine as a control. Each CDR3 is given with its conserved first and last residue. The D gene is left open where the match is weak. Size values are once, few and many counts, or a class for expanded clones, and some rows have none.

V: TRBV28; D: .; J: TRBJ1-6; size: .; CDR3: CASSLGRGVGSPLHF; DNA: TGTGCCAGCAGTTTAGGTCGGGGTGTAGGGTCACCCCTCCACTTT
V: TRBV7-2; D: TRBD2; J: TRBJ2-1; size: .; CDR3: CASSLGLAGGTQQFF; DNA: TGTGCCAGCAGCTTAGGACTAGCGGGAGGTACGCAGCAGTTCTTC
V: TRBV4-3; D: .; J: TRBJ1-1; size: .; CDR3: CASSQLKGSEAFF; DNA: TGCGCCAGCAGCCAACTCAAGGGGTCTGAAGCTTTCTTT
V: TRBV10-2; D: .; J: TRBJ1-5; size: .; CDR3: CASWGGGLYQPQHF; DNA: TGCGCCAGCTGGGGCGGGGGTCTTTATCAGCCCCAGCATTTT
V: TRBV29-1; D: TRBD1; J: TRBJ2-7; size: .; CDR3: CSVVGQGAYEQYF; DNA: TGCAGCGTTGTAGGGCAGGGGGCGTACGAGCAGTACTTC
V: TRBV7-2; D: .; J: TRBJ1-3; size: .; CDR3: CASSSLARNTIYF; DNA: TGTGCCAGCAGCTCCCTGGCCAGAAACACCATATATTTT
V: TRBV15; D: .; J: TRBJ2-1; size: .; CDR3: CATSRDLVPGNEQFF; DNA: TGTGCCACCAGCAGAGATTTGGTCCCTGGGAATGAGCAGTTCTTC
V: TRBV28; D: .; J: TRBJ1-5; size: .; CDR3: CASLEGGGNQPQHF; DNA: TGTGCCAGCTTGGAGGGGGGCGGCAATCAGCCCCAGCATTTT
V: TRBV9; D: .; J: TRBJ1-1; size: .; CDR3: CASSPRLNTEAFF; DNA: TGTGCCAGCAGCCCTAGGCTGAACACTGAAGCTTTCTTT
V: TRBV27; D: TRBD1; J: TRBJ1-1; size: .; CDR3: CASSKRTQGGNTEAFF; DNA: TGTGCCAGCAGCAAGCGGACTCAGGGGGGGAACACTGAAGCTTTCTTT
V: TRBV7-6; D: .; J: TRBJ2-1; size: once; CDR3: CASSLYEPGSSYNEQFF; DNA: TGTGCCAGCAGCTTATACGAGCCGGGTAGCTCCTACAATGAGCAGTTCTTC
V: TRBV4-1; D: .; J: TRBJ2-1; size: .; CDR3: CASSQGPWNEQFF; DNA: TGCGCCAGCAGCCAAGGCCCATGGAATGAGCAGTTCTTC
V: TRBV7-2; D: .; J: TRBJ1-4; size: once; CDR3: CASSLTGFNEKLFF; DNA: TGTGCCAGCAGCTTAACAGGCTTTAATGAAAAACTGTTTTTT
V: TRBV19; D: TRBD1; J: TRBJ1-5; size: .; CDR3: CASSITRQGGDNQPQHF; DNA: TGTGCCAGTAGTATAACCCGACAGGGGGGAGACAATCAGCCCCAGCATTTT
V: TRBV19; D: .; J: TRBJ2-6; size: .; CDR3: CASRKRDGRTGANVLTF; DNA: TGTGCCAGTAGGAAACGGGACGGCCGAACTGGGGCCAACGTCCTGACTTTC
V: TRBV5-4; D: TRBD1; J: TRBJ2-5; size: .; CDR3: CASSPGQGLKTQYF; DNA: TGTGCCAGCAGCCCGGGACAGGGGTTAAAGACCCAGTACTTC
V: TRBV27; D: .; J: TRBJ2-4; size: .; CDR3: CASRAGSLAPNIQYF; DNA: TGTGCCAGCAGGGCGGGATCATTGGCGCCAAACATTCAGTACTTC
V: TRBV30; D: .; J: TRBJ2-2; size: .; CDR3: CAYRVAGELFF; DNA: TGTGCCTACAGGGTGGCCGGGGAGCTGTTTTTT
V: TRBV19; D: TRBD2; J: TRBJ2-6; size: .; CDR3: CASSRGLAGVTGANVLTF; DNA: TGTGCCAGTAGTAGGGGACTAGCGGGAGTCACTGGGGCCAACGTCCTGACTTTC
V: TRBV5-1; D: .; J: TRBJ2-1; size: .; CDR3: CASSLGWSESHNEQFF; DNA: TGCGCCAGCAGCTTGGGGTGGAGTGAATCCCACAATGAGCAGTTCTTC
V: TRBV7-9; D: .; J: TRBJ1-2; size: .; CDR3: CASRLSGFYGYTF; DNA: TGTGCCAGCAGACTTTCAGGGTTCTATGGCTACACCTTC
V: TRBV15; D: .; J: TRBJ2-3; size: .; CDR3: CATSRGGSPDTQYF; DNA: TGTGCCACCAGCAGAGGAGGGAGCCCAGATACGCAGTATTTT
V: TRBV7-3; D: .; J: TRBJ2-7; size: .; CDR3: CASSPLPGSLGEQYF; DNA: TGTGCCAGCAGCCCGCTTCCAGGAAGTCTAGGCGAGCAGTACTTC
V: TRBV11-2; D: .; J: TRBJ1-6; size: .; CDR3: CASSLDWLDKTNSPLHF; DNA: TGTGCCAGCAGCTTGGATTGGTTGGACAAGACCAATTCCCCCCTCCACTTT
V: TRBV5-1; D: TRBD1; J: TRBJ2-1; size: .; CDR3: CASSLVGQGALRSYNEQFF; DNA: TGCGCCAGCAGCTTGGTGGGACAGGGGGCCTTGCGGTCCTACAATGAGCAGTTCTTC
V: TRBV4-3; D: .; J: TRBJ1-1; size: few; CDR3: CASSQGTAAHTEAFF; DNA: TGCGCCAGCAGCCAAGGGACAGCCGCCCACACTGAAGCTTTCTTT
V: TRBV6-5; D: TRBD1; J: TRBJ1-1; size: .; CDR3: CASSNRGRWAFF; DNA: TGTGCCAGCAGTAACAGGGGGCGATGGGCTTTCTTT
V: TRBV7-2; D: .; J: TRBJ1-4; size: once; CDR3: CASSFTALGEKLFF; DNA: TGTGCCAGCAGCTTTACCGCCCTAGGGGAAAAACTGTTTTTT
V: TRBV27; D: .; J: TRBJ1-4; size: .; CDR3: CASSKSAPTRGFFNEKLFF; DNA: TGTGCCAGCAGTAAATCAGCCCCTACCCGGGGTTTCTTTAATGAAAAACTGTTTTTT
V: TRBV3-1/TRBV3-2; D: .; J: TRBJ1-6; size: .; CDR3: CASSQGQGSNSPLHF; DNA: TGTGCCAGCAGCCAAGGTCAGGGAAGCAATTCACCCCTCCACTTT
V: TRBV5-3; D: .; J: TRBJ1-5; size: .; CDR3: CARRTRVAAPRNQPQHF; DNA: TGTGCCAGAAGAACCCGGGTGGCGGCGCCTCGCAATCAGCCCCAGCATTTT
V: TRBV6-5; D: .; J: TRBJ2-7; size: .; CDR3: CASSYARSRYEQYF; DNA: TGTGCCAGCAGTTACGCCCGCAGCAGGTACGAGCAGTACTTC
V: TRBV24-1; D: TRBD2; J: TRBJ2-3; size: .; CDR3: CATSGAPRGGRSDTQYF; DNA: TGTGCCACCAGTGGTGCCCCGCGTGGCGGGAGGTCAGATACGCAGTATTTT
V: TRBV5-1; D: .; J: TRBJ1-3; size: .; CDR3: CASSLGPGASGNTIYF; DNA: TGCGCCAGCAGCTTGGGCCCGGGAGCCTCTGGAAACACCATATATTTT